The TCR beta chain described here comes from a study of cytomegalovirus exposure and HLA in healthy donors. Study results and caveats: A cluster of highly shared sequence variants was likely a sequencing artifact. An analysis done earlier found most TCR beta V segments productive about 90% or about 30% of the time. Cytomegalovirus status was reportedly diagnosed by the classifier with high sensitivity and specificity. Apparent HLA restriction characterized most CMV-associated TCR beta chains in a later analysis.

This clone occurred a few times. Its specificity is not known. The same CDR3 also results from other DNA sequences found in this sample. Germline CDR1 is MGHRA and CDR2 is YSYEKL. CDR3 length equals 13 residues. V lost 3 bases to trimming and J lost 4 bases, with 7 bases between them. The PCR made use of 60 Vbeta and 13 Jbeta primers. Sequencing was performed with immunoSEQ multiplex PCR; in TCRdb, only in-frame clones are kept and a portion is missing. The sample includes approximately 120,000 clones, around three quarters of them seen just once. The sequence was obtained from a woman aged 40-49 years in good health and CMV-seropositive. Material for sequencing was PBMCs. This chain links TRBV4-1 with TRBJ1-3; D is ambiguous. The CDR3 spells CASSQTRGNTIYF. The CDR3 bases are TGCGCCAGCAGCCAGACACGAGGAAACACCATATATTTT.